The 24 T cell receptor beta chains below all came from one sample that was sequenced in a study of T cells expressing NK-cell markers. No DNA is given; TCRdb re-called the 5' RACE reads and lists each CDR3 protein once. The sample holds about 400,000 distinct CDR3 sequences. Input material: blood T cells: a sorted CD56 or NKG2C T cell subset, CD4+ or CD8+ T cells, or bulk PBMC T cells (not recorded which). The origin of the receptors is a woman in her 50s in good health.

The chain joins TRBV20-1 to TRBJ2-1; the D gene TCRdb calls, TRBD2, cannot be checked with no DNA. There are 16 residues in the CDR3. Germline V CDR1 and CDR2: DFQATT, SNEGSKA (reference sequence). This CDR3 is CSATSIGLDSYNEQFF.

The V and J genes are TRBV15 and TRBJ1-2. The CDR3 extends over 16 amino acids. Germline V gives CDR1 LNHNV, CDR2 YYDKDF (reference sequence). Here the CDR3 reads CATSRDRSRNFDGYTF.

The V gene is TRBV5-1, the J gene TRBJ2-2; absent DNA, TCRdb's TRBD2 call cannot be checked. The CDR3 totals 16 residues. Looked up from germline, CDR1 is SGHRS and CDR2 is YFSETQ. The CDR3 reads CASSLAMRKESGELFF.

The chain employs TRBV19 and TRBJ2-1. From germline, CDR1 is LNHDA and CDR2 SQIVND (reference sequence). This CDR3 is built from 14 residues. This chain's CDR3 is CASSIDRAYNEQFF. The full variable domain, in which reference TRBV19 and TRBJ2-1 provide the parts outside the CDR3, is DGGITQSPKYLFRKEGQNVTLSCEQNLNHDAMYWYRQDPGQGLRLIYYSQIVNDFQKGDIAEGYSVSREKKESFPLTVTSAQKNPTAFYLCASSIDRAYNEQFFGPGTRLTVL.

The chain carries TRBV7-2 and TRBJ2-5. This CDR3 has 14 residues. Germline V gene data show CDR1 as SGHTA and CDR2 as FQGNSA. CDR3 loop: CASSQSRYQETQYF.

CDR3: CASSSEGLVYNEQFF. The chain has TRBV11-2 and TRBJ2-1; TCRdb's D call, TRBD2, is unchecked because there is no DNA. The CDR3 has 15 residues. CDR1 and CDR2 (germline): SGHAT, FQNNGV.

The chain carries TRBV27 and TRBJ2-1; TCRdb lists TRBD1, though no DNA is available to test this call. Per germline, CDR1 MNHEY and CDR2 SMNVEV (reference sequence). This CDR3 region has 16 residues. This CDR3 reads CASGLFDRVTYNEQFF.

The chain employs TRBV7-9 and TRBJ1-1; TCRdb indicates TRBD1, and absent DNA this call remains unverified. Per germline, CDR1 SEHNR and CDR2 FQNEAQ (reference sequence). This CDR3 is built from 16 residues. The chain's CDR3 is CASSLARWGRNTEAFF.

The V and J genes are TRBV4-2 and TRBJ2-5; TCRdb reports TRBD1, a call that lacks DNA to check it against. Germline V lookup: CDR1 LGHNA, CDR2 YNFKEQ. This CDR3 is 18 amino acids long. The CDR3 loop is CASSQEYRTGGRQETQYF.

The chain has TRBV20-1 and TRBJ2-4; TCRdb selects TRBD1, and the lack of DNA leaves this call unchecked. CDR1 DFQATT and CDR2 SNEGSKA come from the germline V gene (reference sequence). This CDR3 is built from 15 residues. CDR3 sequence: CSAGDRALAKNIQYF.

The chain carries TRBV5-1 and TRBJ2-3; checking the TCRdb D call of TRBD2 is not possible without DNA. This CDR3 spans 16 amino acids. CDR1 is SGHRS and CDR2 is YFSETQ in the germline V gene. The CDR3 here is CASSLARTSGPDTQYF.

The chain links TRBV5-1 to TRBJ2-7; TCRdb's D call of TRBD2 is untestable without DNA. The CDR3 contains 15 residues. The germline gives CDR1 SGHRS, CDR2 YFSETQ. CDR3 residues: CASSYNLGPAAEQYF.

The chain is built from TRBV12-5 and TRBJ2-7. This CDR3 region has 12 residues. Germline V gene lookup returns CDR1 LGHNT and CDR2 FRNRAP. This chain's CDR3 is CASGSFGYEQYF. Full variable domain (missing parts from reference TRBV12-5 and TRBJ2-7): DARVTQTPRHKVTEMGQEVTMRCQPILGHNTVFWYRQTMMQGLELLAYFRNRAPLDDSGMPKDRFSAEMPDATLATLKIQPSEPRDSAVYFCASGSFGYEQYFGPGTRLTVT.

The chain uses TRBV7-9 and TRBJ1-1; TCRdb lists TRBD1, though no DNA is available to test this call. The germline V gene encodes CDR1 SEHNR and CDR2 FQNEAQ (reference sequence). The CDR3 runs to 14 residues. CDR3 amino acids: CASSGTLYGTEAFF.

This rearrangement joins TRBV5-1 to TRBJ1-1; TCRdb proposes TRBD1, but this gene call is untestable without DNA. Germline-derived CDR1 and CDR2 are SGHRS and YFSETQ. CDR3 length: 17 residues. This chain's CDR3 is CASSPQQGRWGNTEAFF.

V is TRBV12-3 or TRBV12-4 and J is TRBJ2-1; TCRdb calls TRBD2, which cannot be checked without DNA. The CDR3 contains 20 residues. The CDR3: CASSLLTTITGTSGYNEQFF.

The CDR3 sequence: CASTFGPEAFF. This chain uses TRBV6-5 with TRBJ1-1. The CDR3 length is 11 residues. CDR1 and CDR2 from the germline V gene are MNHEY and SVGAGI.

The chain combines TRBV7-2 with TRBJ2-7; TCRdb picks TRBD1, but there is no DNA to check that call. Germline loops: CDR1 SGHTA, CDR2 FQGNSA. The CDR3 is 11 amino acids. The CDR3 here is CASSLQGPQYF.

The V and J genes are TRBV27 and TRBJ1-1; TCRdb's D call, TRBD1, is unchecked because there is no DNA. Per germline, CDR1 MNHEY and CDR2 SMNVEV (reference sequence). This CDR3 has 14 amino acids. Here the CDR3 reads CASSSSRDRVEAFF.

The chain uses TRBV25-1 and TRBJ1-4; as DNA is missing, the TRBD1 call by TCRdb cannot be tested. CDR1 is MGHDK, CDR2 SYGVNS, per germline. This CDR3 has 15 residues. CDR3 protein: CASRELRGRNEKLFF.

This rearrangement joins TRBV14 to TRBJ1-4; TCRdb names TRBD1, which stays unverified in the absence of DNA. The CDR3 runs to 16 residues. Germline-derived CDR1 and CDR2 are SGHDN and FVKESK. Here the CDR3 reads CASSRGGIVQGEKLFF. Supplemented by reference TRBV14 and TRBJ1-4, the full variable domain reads EAGVTQFPSHSVIEKGQTVTLRCDPISGHDNLYWYRRVMGKEIKFLLHFVKESKQDESGMPNNRFLAERTGGTYSTLKVQPAELEDSGVYFCASSRGGIVQGEKLFFGSGTQLSVL.

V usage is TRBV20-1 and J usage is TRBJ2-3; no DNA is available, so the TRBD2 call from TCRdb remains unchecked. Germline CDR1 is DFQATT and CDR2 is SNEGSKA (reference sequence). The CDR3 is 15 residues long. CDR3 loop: CSARVAGGLTDTQYF.

CDR3 sequence: CASSSRGRPRSGAFF. V gene TRBV5-4 combines with J gene TRBJ1-1; TCRdb gives TRBD1 as the D gene, but with no DNA this cannot be confirmed. This CDR3 is 15 amino acids long. Germline loops: CDR1 SGHNT, CDR2 YYREEE (reference sequence).

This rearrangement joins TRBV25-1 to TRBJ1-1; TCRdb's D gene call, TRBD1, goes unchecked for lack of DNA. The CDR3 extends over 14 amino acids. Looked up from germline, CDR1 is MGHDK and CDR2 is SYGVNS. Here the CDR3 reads CASSTRQGNTEAFF.